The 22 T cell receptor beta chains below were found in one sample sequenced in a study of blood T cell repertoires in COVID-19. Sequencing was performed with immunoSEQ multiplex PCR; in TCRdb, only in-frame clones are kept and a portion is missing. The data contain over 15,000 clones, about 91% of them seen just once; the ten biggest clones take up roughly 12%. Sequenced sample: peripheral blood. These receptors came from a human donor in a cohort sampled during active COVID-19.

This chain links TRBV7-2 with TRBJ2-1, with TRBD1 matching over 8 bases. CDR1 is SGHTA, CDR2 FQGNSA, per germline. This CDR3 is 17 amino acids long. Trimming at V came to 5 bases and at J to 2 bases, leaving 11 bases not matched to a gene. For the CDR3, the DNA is TGTGCCAGCAGCATCCGGGACAGGCTAGGGACCTACAATGAGCAGTTCTTC. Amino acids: CASSIRDRLGTYNEQFF.

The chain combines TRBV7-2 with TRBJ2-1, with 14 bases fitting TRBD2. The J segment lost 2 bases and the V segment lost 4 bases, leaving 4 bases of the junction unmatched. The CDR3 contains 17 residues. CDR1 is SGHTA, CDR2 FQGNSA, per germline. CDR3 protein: CASSYSTSGGAYNEQFF. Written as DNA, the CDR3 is TGTGCCAGCAGCTATTCGACTAGCGGGGGGGCCTACAATGAGCAGTTCTTC.

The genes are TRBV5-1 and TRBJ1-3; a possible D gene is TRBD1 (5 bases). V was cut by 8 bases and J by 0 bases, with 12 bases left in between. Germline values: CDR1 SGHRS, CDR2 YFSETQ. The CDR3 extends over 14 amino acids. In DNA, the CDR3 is TGCGCCAGTCATGACAGCATCTCTGGAAACACCATATATTTT. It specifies CASHDSISGNTIYF.

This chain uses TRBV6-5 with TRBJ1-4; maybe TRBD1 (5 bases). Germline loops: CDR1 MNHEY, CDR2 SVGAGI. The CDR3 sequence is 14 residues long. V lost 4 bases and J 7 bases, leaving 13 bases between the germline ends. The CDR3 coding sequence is TGTGCCAGCAGTTCCGGGGGTTTGGTTGAAAAACTGTTTTTT. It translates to CASSSGGLVEKLFF.

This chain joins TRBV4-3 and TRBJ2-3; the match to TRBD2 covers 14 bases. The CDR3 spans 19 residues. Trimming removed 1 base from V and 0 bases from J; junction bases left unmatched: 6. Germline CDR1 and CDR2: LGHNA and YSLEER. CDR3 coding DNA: TGCGCCAGCAGCCAAGGGACTAGCGGGGGGAAAACAAGCACAGATACGCAGTATTTT. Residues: CASSQGTSGGKTSTDTQYF.

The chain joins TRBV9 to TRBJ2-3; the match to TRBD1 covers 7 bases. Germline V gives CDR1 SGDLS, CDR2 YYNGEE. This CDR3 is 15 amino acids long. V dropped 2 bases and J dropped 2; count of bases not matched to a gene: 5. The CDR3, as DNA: TGTGCCAGCAGCGTCAGGGGGACAAACACAGATACGCAGTATTTT. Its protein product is CASSVRGTNTDTQYF.

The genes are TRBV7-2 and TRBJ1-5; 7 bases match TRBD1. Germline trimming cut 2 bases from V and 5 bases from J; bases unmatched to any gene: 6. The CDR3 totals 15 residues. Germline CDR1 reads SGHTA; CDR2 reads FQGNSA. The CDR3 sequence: CASSLSARGHQPQHF. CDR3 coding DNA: TGTGCCAGCAGCTTATCAGCTAGGGGGCATCAGCCCCAGCATTTT.

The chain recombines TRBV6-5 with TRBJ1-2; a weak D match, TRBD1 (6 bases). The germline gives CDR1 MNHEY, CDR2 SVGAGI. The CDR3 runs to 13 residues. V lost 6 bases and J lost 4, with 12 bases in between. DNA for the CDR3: TGTGCCAGCAGACTAACAGGGATCTATGGCTACACCTTC. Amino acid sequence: CASRLTGIYGYTF.

The CDR3 sequence is CASSYGWLAGGQTQSTDTQYF. In DNA form, the CDR3 reads TGTGCCAGCAGTTACGGTTGGCTAGCGGGGGGGCAAACCCAGAGCACAGATACGCAGTATTTT. This chain uses TRBV6-2 or TRBV6-3 with TRBJ2-3, with TRBD2 identical over 12 bases. Losses at the gene ends were 2 bases for V and 0 bases for J; bases not matched to a gene: 15. The germline gives CDR1 MNHEY, CDR2 SVGEGT. This CDR3 has 21 residues.

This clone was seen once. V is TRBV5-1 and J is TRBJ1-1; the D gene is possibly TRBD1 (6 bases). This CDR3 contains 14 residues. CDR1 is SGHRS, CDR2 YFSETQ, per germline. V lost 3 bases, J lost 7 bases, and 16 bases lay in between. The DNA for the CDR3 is TGCGCCAGCAGCTCCCGACAGGAAGGATTTGAAGCTTTCTTT. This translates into CASSSRQEGFEAFF.

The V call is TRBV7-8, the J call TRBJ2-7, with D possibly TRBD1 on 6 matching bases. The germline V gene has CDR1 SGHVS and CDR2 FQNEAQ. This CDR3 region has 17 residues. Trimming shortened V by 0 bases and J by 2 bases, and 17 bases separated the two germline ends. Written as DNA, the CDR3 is TGTGCCAGCAGCTTAGCAAGCCTTGGACAGCGAGCCTACGAGCAGTACTTC. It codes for CASSLASLGQRAYEQYF. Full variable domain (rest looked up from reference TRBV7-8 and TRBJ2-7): GAGVSQSPRYKVAKRGQDVALRCDPISGHVSLFWYQQALGQGPEFLTYFQNEAQLDKSGLPSDRFFAERPEGSVSTLKIQRTQQEDSAVYLCASSLASLGQRAYEQYFGPGTRLTVT.

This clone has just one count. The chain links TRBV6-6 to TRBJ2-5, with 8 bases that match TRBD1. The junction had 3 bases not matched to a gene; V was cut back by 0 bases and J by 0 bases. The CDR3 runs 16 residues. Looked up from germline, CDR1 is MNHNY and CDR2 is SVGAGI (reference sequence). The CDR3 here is CASSYSDRAYQETQYF. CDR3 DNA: TGTGCCAGCAGTTACTCGGACAGGGCGTACCAAGAGACCCAGTACTTC.

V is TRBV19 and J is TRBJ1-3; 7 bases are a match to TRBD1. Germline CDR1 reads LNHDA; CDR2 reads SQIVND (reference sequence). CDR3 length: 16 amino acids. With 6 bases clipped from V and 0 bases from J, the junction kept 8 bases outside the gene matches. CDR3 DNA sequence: TGTGCCAGTAGCCCGACAGGGATGAGCTCTGGAAACACCATATATTTT. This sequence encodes CASSPTGMSSGNTIYF.

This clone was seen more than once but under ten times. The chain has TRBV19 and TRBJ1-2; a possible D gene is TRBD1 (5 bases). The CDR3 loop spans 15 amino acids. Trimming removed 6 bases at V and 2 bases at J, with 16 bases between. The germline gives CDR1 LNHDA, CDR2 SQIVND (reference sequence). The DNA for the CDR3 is TGTGCCAGTAGCGTGATCAGGGTGGAGAACTATGGCTACACCTTC. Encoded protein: CASSVIRVENYGYTF.

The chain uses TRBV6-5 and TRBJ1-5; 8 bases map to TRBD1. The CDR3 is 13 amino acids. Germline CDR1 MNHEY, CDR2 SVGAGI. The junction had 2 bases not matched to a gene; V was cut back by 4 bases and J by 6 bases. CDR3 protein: CASSSDRGQPQHF. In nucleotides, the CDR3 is TGTGCCAGCAGTTCCGACAGGGGTCAGCCCCAGCATTTT.

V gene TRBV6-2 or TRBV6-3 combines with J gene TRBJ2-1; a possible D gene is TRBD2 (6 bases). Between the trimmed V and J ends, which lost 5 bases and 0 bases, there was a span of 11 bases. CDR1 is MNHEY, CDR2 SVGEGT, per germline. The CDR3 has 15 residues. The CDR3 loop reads CASSKTRSSYNEQFF. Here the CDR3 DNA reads TGTGCCAGCAGTAAGACTAGGAGCTCCTACAATGAGCAGTTCTTC.

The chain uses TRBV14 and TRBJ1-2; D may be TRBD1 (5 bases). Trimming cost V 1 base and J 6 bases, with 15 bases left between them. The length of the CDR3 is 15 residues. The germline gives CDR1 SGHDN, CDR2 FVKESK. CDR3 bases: TGTGCCAGCAGCCAAGTTCAGGGAGGGAGGGATGGCTACACCTTC. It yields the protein CASSQVQGGRDGYTF.

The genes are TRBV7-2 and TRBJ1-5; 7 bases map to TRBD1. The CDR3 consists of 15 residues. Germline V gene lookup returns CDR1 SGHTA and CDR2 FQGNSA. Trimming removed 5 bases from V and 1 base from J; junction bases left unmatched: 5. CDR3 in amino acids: CASSPTGLSNQPQHF. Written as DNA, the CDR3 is TGTGCCAGCAGCCCGACAGGGCTAAGCAATCAGCCCCAGCATTTT.

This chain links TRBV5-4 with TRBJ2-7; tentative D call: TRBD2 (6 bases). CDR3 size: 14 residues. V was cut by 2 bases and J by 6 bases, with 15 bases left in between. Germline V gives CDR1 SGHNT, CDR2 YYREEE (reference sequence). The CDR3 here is CASSLGGVGGEQYF. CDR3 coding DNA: TGTGCCAGCAGCTTAGGAGGGGTCGGCGGCGAGCAGTACTTC.

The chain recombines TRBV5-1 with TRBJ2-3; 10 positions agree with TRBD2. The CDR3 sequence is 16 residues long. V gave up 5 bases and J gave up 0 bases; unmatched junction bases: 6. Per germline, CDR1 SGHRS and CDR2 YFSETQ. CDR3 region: CASRPGLARSTDTQYF. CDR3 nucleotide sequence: TGCGCCAGCAGGCCGGGACTAGCGAGAAGCACAGATACGCAGTATTTT.

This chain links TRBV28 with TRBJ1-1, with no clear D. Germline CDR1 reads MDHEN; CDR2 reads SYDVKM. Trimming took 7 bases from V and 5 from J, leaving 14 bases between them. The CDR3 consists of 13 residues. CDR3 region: CASNHGQRTEAFF. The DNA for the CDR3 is TGTGCCAGCAACCACGGTCAGAGGACTGAAGCTTTCTTT.

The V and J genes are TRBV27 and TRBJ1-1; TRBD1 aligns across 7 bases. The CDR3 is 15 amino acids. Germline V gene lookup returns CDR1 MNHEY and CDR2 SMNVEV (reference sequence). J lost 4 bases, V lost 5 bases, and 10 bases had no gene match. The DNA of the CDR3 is TGTGCCAGCAGTCCCTCACAGGGGCGAGGCACTGAAGCTTTCTTT. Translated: CASSPSQGRGTEAFF.